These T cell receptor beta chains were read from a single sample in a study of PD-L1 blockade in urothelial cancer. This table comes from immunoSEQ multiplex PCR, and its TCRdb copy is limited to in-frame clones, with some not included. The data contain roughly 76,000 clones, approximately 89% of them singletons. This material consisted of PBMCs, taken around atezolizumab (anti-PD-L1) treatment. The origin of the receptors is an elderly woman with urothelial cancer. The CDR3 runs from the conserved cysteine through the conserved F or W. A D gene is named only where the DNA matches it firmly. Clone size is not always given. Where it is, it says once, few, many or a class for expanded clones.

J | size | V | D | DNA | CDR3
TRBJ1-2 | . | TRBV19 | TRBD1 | TGTGCCAGTGCCGGACAGGCGAAGTCCTATGGCTACACCTTC | CASAGQAKSYGYTF
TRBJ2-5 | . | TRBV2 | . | TGTGCCAGCAGGCGGGCGTTACAAGAGACCCAGTACTTC | CASRRALQETQYF
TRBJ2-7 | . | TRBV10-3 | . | TGTGCCATCTCCCAAGAGGGGGACGAGCAGTACTTC | CAISQEGDEQYF
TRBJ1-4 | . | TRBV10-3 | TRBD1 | TGTGCCATCAGACCGGACAGGGAAGGCGAAAAACTGTTTTTT | CAIRPDREGEKLFF
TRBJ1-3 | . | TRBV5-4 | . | TGTGCCAGCAGCAGACCCCAGGGTCCCTCTGGAAACACCATATATTTT | CASSRPQGPSGNTIYF
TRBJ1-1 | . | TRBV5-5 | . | TGTGCCAGCAGCTTGGATTTTCGGGGGGCTATGGGCACTGAAGCTTTCTTT | CASSLDFRGAMGTEAFF
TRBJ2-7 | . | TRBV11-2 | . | TGTGCCAGCAGCTTATCTTTTAGCGGCCTCCCCTACGAGCAGTACTTC | CASSLSFSGLPYEQYF
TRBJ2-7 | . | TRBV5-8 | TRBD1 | TGTGCCAGCAGCTCCAACCGGGACAGACTTCAGCGGCAGTACTTC | CASSSNRDRLQRQYF
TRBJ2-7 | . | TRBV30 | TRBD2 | TGTGCCTGGACTAGCGGCCCTCCCTACGAGCAGTACTTC | CAWTSGPPYEQYF
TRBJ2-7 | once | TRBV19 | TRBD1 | TGTGCCAGTAGTATAGGGTCGGCAGGGGGTCTTCTCGAGCAGTACTTC | CASSIGSAGGLLEQYF
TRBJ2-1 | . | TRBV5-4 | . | TGTGCCAGCAGCATAGGGGTAGGGGCGGTGAGGGGGTCCTACAATGAGCAGTTCTTC | CASSIGVGAVRGSYNEQFF
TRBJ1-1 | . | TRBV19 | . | TGTGCCAGCTGGGGATGGGGGCGCCGAACTGAAGCTTTCTTT | CASWGWGRRTEAFF
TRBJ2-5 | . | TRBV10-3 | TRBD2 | TGTGCCATCAGTGATCCTGGACTAGCGAGTCAAGAGACCCAGTACTTC | CAISDPGLASQETQYF
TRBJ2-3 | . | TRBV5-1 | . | TGCGCCAGCAGCTTGGCGGTCGCAGGGTTTGATACGCAGTATTTT | CASSLAVAGFDTQYF
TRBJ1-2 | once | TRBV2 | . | TGTGCCAGCGCCCCCTTCGGGGAGGGGACCAACTATGGCTACACCTTC | CASAPFGEGTNYGYTF
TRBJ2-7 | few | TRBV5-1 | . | TGCGCCAGCAGCGGGCAGATCTACGAGCAGTACTTC | CASSGQIYEQYF
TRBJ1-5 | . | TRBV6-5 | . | TGTGCCAGCAGTTTTGGGGGGAATCAGCCCCAGCATTTT | CASSFGGNQPQHF
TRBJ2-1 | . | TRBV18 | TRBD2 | TGTGCCAGCTCACCACCAATGGCTAGCGGGTATGAGCAGTTCTTC | CASSPPMASGYEQFF
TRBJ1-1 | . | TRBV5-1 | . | TGCGCCAGCCACCTGGGGGGGGGACCTAACACTGAAGCTTTCTTT | CASHLGGGPNTEAFF
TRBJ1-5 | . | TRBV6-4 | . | TGTGCCAGCAGGGTCGGACAGCCGACGAATCAGCCCCAGCATTTT | CASRVGQPTNQPQHF
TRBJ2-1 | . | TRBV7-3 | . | TGTGCCAGCAGCTTTGGGGAGGCCTACAATGAGCAGTTCTTC | CASSFGEAYNEQFF
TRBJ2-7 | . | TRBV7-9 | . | TGTGCCAGCAGCAATAGGGGTGGGAAGGAGCTCTACGAGCAGTACTTC | CASSNRGGKELYEQYF
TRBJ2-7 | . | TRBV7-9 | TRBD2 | TGTGCCAGCAGCGATAGCGGGAGTCAAGGCGAGCAGTACTTC | CASSDSGSQGEQYF
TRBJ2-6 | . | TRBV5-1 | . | TGCGCCAGCTCCAGGGGTGCTGGGGCCAACGTCCTGACTTTC | CASSRGAGANVLTF
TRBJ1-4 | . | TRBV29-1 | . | TGCAGCGTTGACCAGGGTAAACATGAAAAACTGTTTTTT | CSVDQGKHEKLFF
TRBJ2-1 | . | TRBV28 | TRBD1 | TGTGCCAGCAGTTTATTTCCGACAGGGGGACGGAATGAGCAGTTCTTC | CASSLFPTGGRNEQFF
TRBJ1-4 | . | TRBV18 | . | TGTGCCAGCTCACCTTCCAGAAATCACGAAAAACTGTTTTTT | CASSPSRNHEKLFF
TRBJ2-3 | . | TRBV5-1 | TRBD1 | TGCGCCAGCAGCTTAGGGACAGCCACAGATACGCAGTATTTT | CASSLGTATDTQYF
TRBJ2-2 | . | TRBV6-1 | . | TGTGCCAGCAGGATACAGGGCACCAACACCGGGGAGCTGTTTTTT | CASRIQGTNTGELFF
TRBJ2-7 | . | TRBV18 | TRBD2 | TGTGCCAGCTCACCACGGGGGGAGGGAGTGGAGCAGTACTTC | CASSPRGEGVEQYF
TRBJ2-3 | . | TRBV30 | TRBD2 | TGTGCCTGGGCCACCGGGACTAGCGGGGGAAGAGGAGATACGCAGTATTTT | CAWATGTSGGRGDTQYF
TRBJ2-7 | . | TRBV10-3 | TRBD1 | TGTGCCATCCAGGGGACAGGGGGCGAGCAGACCAACTACGAGCAGTACTTC | CAIQGTGGEQTNYEQYF
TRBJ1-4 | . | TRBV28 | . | TGTGCCAGCATGCCGTATGCGAGCGAAAAACTGTTTTTT | CASMPYASEKLFF
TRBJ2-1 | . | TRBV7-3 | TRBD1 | TGTGCCAGCAGCTTTGACAGGGGGTCTTACAATGAGCAGTTCTTC | CASSFDRGSYNEQFF
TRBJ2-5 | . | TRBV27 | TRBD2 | TGTGCCACCTCGCGGACTAGCGGGAGATCGGAGACCCAGTACTTC | CATSRTSGRSETQYF
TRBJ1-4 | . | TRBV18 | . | TGTGCCAGCTCTCTCCGGGGACTCAGTAATGAAAAACTGTTTTTT | CASSLRGLSNEKLFF
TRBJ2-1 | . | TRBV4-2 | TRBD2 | TGTGCCAGCAGCCAAGCCAGCGGGAGGGCCAATGAGCAGTTCTTC | CASSQASGRANEQFF
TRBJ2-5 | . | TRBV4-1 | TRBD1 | TGCGCCAGCAGCGGGGGACAGGCGGACCAAGAGACCCAGTACTTC | CASSGGQADQETQYF
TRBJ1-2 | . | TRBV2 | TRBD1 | TGTGCCAGCAACCGGGACAGGGGGGTTAACTATGGCTACACCTTC | CASNRDRGVNYGYTF
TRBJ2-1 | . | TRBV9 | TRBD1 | TGTGCCAGCAGCAGCCTGGGACAGCACAATGAGCAGTTCTTC | CASSSLGQHNEQFF
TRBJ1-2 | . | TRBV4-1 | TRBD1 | TGCGCCAGCAGCCGGTCTTGGGACAGGGTGGAAGGCTACACCTTC | CASSRSWDRVEGYTF
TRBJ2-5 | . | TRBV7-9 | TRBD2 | TGTGCCAGCAGCAGCGCCACTAGCGGGAATTCTGAGACCCAGTACTTC | CASSSATSGNSETQYF
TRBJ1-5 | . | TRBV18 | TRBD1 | TGTGCCAGCTCAGCGACAGGGGCCAATCAGCCCCAGCATTTT | CASSATGANQPQHF
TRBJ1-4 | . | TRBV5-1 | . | TGCGCCAGCAGCCCAAGGGGAGGGACTAATGAAAAACTGTTTTTT | CASSPRGGTNEKLFF
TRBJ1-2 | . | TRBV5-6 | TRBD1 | TGTGCCAGCAACCCCGGACAGGGGGCATATGGCTACACCTTC | CASNPGQGAYGYTF
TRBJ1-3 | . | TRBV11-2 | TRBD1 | TGTGCCAGCAGCCCTGAATCCTCAGGGGGGAACACCATATATTTT | CASSPESSGGNTIYF
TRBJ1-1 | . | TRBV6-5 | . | TGTGCCAGCAGTTACTCGAGTTTTAGACAGAACACTGAAGCTTTCTTT | CASSYSSFRQNTEAFF
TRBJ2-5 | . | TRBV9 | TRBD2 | TGTGCCAGCAGCGTAGGCCTAGCGGGAGGGGATGAGACCCAGTACTTC | CASSVGLAGGDETQYF
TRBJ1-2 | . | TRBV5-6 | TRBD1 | TGTGCCAGCAGCTTCTTGACAGGGCAGCAGTATGGCTACACCTTC | CASSFLTGQQYGYTF
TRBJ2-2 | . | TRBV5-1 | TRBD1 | TGCGCCAGCAGCTTACAGGGGGACACCGGGGAGCTGTTTTTT | CASSLQGDTGELFF
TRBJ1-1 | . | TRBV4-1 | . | TGCGCCAGCAGCCAAGATTTAGGGAGGGGGACGGTTGAAGCTTTCTTT | CASSQDLGRGTVEAFF
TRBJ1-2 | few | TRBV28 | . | TGTGCCAGCAGTTTATGGGACAGTTCTAACTATGGCTACACCTTC | CASSLWDSSNYGYTF
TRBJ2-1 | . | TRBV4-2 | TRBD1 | TGTGCCAGCAGCCGCGGACAGGGGACCTACAATGAGCAGTTCTTC | CASSRGQGTYNEQFF
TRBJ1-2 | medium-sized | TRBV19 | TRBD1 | TGTGCCAGTAGTATAGATCGGCAGGGGGCTTACACCTTC | CASSIDRQGAYTF
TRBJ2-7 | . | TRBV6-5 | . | TGTGCCAGCAGACTGAGGGGGGCAGGGGGTTACGAGCAGTACTTC | CASRLRGAGGYEQYF
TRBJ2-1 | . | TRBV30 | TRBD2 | TGTGCCTACAATCGAGCGGGAGGATGGAAGCAGTTCTTC | CAYNRAGGWKQFF